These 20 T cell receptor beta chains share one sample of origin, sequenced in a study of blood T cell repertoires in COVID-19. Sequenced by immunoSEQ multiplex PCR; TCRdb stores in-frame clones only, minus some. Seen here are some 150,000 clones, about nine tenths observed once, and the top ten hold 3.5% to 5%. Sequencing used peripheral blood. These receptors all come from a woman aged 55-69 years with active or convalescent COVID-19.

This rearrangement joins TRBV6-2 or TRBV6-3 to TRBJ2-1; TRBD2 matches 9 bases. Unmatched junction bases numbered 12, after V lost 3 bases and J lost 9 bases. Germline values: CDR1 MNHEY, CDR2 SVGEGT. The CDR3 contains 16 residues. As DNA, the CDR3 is TGTGCCAGCAGTTATAGTCGGGCGGGGGGGCCTGGTGAGCAGTTCTTC. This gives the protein CASSYSRAGGPGEQFF.

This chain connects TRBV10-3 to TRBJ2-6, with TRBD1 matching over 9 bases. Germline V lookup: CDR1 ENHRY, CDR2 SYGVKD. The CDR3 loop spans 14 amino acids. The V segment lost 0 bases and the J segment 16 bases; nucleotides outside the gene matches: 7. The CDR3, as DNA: TGTGCCATCAGTGAGTCGACTGAAGGACAGGGGCTGACTTTC. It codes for CAISESTEGQGLTF.

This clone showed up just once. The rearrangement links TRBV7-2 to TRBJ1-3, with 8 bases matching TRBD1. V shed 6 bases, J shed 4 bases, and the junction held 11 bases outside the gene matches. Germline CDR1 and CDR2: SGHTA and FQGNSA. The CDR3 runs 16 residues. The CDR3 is CASRLSRGLLGNTIYF. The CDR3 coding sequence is TGTGCCAGCAGACTATCCAGGGGGCTGTTAGGAAACACCATATATTTT.

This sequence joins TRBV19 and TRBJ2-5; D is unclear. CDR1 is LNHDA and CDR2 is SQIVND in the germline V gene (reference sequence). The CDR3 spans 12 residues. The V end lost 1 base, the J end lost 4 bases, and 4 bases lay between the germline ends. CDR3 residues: CASSIGLETQYF. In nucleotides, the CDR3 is TGTGCCAGTAGTATAGGGCTAGAGACCCAGTACTTC.

The CDR3 DNA reads as TGCAGCGTTGTCGCAGGGACAGGAAAGAATGAAAAACTGTTTTTT. Protein product: CSVVAGTGKNEKLFF. The chain links TRBV29-1 to TRBJ1-4; 8 bases map to TRBD1. With 4 bases clipped from V and 5 bases from J, the junction kept 9 bases outside the gene matches. This CDR3 contains 15 residues. The V gene's germline CDR1 is SQVTM and CDR2 ANQGSEA. Together with reference TRBV29-1 and TRBJ1-4, the CDR3 gives the full variable domain: SAVISQKPSRDICQRGTSLTIQCQVDSQVTMMFWYRQQPGQSLTLIATANQGSEATYESGFVIDKFPISRPNLTFSTLTVSNMSPEDSSIYLCSVVAGTGKNEKLFFGSGTQLSVL.

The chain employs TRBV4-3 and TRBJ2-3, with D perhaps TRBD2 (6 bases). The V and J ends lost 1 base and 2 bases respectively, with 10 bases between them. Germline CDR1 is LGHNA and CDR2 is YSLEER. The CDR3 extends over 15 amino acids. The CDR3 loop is CASSQGAGHTDTQYF. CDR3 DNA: TGCGCCAGCAGCCAAGGGGCGGGGCACACAGATACGCAGTATTTT.

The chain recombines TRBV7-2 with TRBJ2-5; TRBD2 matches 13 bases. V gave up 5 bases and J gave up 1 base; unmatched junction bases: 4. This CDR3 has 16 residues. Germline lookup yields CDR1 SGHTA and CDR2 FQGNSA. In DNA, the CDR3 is TGTGCCAGCAGCATGGGACTAGCGGGGAGCCAAGAGACCCAGTACTTC. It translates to CASSMGLAGSQETQYF.

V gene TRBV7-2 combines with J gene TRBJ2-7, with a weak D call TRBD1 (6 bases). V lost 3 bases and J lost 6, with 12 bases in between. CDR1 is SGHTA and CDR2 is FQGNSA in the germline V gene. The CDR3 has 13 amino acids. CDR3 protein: CASSFSGAVEQYF. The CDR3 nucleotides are TGTGCCAGCAGCTTTTCAGGGGCAGTCGAGCAGTACTTC.

The CDR3 sequence: CASGITRTGGSNYGYTF. The CDR3 DNA is TGTGCTAGTGGTATCACCCGCACAGGGGGCAGTAACTATGGCTACACCTTC. This chain connects TRBV12-5 to TRBJ1-2, with 9 positions matching TRBD1. After removal of 5 bases from V and 1 base from J, the junction contained 11 bases not matched to a gene. Germline V gives CDR1 LGHNT, CDR2 FRNRAP. The CDR3 consists of 17 residues.

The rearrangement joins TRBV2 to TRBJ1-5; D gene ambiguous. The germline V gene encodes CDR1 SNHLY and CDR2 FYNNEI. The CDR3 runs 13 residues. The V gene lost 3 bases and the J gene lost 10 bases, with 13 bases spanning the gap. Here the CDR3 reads CASSEQPSSPQHF. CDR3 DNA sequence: TGTGCCAGCAGTGAGCAGCCCTCTAGCCCCCAGCATTTT.

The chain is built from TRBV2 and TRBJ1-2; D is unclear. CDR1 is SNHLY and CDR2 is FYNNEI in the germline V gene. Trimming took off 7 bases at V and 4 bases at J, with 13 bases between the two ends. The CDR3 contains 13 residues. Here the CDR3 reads CASNMDLGYGYTF. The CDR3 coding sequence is TGTGCCAGCAACATGGACTTGGGCTATGGCTACACCTTC.

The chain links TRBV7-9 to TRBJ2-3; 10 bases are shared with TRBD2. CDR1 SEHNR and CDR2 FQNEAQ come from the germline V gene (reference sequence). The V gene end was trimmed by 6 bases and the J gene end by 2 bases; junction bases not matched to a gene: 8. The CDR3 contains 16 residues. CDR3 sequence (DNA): TGTGCCAGCAGATCGGGACTAGCGACCTTCACAGATACGCAGTATTTT. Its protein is CASRSGLATFTDTQYF.

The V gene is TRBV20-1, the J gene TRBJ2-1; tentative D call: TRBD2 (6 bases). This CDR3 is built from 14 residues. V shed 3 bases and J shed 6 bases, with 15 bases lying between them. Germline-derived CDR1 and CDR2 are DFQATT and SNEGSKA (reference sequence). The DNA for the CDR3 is TGCAGTGCTAGTAATCCCCGGGGGAGCAATGAGCAGTTCTTC. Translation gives CSASNPRGSNEQFF.

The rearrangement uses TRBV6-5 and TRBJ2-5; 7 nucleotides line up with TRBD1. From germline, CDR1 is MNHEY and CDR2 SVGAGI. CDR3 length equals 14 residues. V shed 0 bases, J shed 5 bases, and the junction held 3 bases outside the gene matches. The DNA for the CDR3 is TGTGCCAGCAGTTACTCGGGGACAGCGGAGACCCAGTACTTC. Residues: CASSYSGTAETQYF.

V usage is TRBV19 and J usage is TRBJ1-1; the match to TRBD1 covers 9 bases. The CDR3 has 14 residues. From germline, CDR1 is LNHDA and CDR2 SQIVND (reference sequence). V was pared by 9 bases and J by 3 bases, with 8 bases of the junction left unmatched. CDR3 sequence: CASTRTGVDTEAFF. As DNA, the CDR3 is TGTGCCAGCACGCGGACAGGGGTCGACACTGAAGCTTTCTTT.

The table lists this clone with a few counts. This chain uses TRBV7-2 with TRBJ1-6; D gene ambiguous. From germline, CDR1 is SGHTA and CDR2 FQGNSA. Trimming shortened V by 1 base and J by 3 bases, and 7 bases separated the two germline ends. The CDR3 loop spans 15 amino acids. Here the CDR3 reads CASSLDPVYNSPLHF. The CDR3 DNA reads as TGTGCCAGCAGCTTAGATCCAGTCTATAATTCACCCCTCCACTTT.

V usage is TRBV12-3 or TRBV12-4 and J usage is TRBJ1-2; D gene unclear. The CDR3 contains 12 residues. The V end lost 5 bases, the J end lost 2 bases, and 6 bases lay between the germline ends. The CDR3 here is CASSRVNYGYTF. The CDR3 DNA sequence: TGTGCCAGCAGTCGGGTAAACTATGGCTACACCTTC.

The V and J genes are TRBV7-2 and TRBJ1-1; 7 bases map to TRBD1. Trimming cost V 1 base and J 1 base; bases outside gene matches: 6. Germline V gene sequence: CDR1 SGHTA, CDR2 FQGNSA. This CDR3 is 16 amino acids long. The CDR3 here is CASSLDQGGWNTEAFF. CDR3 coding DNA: TGTGCCAGCAGCTTAGATCAGGGGGGTTGGAACACTGAAGCTTTCTTT. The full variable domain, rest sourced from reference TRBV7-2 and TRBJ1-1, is GAGVSQSPSNKVTEKGKDVELRCDPISGHTALYWYRQSLGQGLEFLIYFQGNSAPDKSGLPSDRFSAERTGGSVSTLTIQRTQQEDSAVYLCASSLDQGGWNTEAFFGQGTRLTVV.

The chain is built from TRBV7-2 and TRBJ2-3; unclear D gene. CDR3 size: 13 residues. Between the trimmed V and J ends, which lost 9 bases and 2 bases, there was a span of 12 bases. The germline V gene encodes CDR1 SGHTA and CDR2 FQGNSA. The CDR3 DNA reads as TGTGCCAGTGAGAGAGGTCCCACAGATACGCAGTATTTT. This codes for CASERGPTDTQYF.

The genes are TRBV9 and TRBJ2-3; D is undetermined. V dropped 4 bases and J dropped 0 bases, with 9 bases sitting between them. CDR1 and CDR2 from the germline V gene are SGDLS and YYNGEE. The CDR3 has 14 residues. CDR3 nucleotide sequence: TGTGCCAGCAGCACGCACAGTAGCACAGATACGCAGTATTTT. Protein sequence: CASSTHSSTDTQYF.